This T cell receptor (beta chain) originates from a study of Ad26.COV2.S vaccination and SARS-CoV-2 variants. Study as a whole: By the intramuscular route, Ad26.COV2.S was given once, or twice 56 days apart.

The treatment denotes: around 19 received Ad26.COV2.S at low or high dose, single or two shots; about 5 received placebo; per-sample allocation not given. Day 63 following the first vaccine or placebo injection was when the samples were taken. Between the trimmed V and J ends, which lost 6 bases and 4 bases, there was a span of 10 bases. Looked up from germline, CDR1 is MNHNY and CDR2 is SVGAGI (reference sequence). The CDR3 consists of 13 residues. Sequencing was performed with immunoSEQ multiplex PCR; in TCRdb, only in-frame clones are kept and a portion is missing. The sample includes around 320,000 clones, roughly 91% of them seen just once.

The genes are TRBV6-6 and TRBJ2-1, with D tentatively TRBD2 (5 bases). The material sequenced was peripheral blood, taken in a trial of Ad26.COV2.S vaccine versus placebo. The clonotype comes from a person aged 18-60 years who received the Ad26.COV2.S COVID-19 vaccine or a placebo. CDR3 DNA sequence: TGTGCCAGCAGCCAACTAGGGTACAATGAGCAGTTCTTC. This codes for CASSQLGYNEQFF.